This TCR beta chain was documented in a study of tumor-infiltrating lymphocytes in primary liver carcinoma. The wider study: With diameters of about 4.2 to 10 cm, tumors were stage T1-T3 N0M0. Productive TCRbeta read counts per sample ran from roughly 3.65 to 7.13 million and were similar across tissue types.

From 500 to 600 ng of total RNA, TCR beta-specific cDNA was reverse-transcribed using a constant-region primer. Amplification in three nested multiplex PCR rounds with slightly modified ARM-PCR gave rise to TCR beta libraries. It was with TRBV1-TRBV30 forward primers and a C-beta reverse primer that the first two PCR rounds were run, at approximately 10 cycles each. TCRdb re-analysed the multiplex PCR reads in MiXCR, keeping a single row per CDR3 protein. The table includes tens of thousands of distinct CDR3 sequences, roughly 70% detected once. The CDR3 contains 14 residues. The V gene's germline CDR1 is ENHRY and CDR2 SYGVKD. Co-extracted RNA and DNA came from 20-30 mg of unsorted bulk tissue. Each tumor was sampled at four poles and its centre. Comment on this clonotype: An end of the junction does not agree with germline; a read error may underlie this.

Sequencing was carried out using liver tumor tissue from sampling region 1. Subset meaning: tumor region T1, superior pole. The chain uses TRBV10-3 and TRBJ1-5; D uncertain. This receptor was obtained from a middle-aged man with primary liver carcinoma and hepatitis B virus infection. The CDR3 is CAIGEYKGNQPQHF. CDR3 in DNA: TGTGCCATCGGTGAGTATAAGGGCAATCAGCCCCAGCATTTT.